Shown below are 7 T cell receptor beta chains from a single sample sequenced in a study of blood T cell repertoires in COVID-19. This table comes from immunoSEQ multiplex PCR, and its TCRdb copy is limited to in-frame clones, with some not included. The data hold about 350,000 clones, with roughly 90% observed a single time. Sequencing input: PBMCs or T cells enriched from blood (not recorded which). Every receptor here comes from a woman in her twenties or thirties who had been exposed to COVID-19.

This clone was seen a handful of times. V usage is TRBV28 and J usage is TRBJ1-2; TRBD1 aligns across 10 bases. V was clipped by 6 bases and J by 4 bases; unmatched bases: 5. Per the germline V gene, CDR1 is MDHEN and CDR2 is SYDVKM. The CDR3 sequence is 14 residues long. CDR3: CASRGGQGTYGYTF. DNA for the CDR3: TGTGCCAGCAGGGGGGGACAGGGGACCTATGGCTACACCTTC.

V usage is TRBV6-6 and J usage is TRBJ2-1; 10 positions agree with TRBD2. The V gene end was trimmed by 5 bases and the J gene end by 8 bases; junction bases not matched to a gene: 21. Germline CDR1 MNHNY, CDR2 SVGAGI (reference sequence). This CDR3 is built from 19 residues. As DNA, the CDR3 is TGTGCCAGCAGTCTAATTGGGACGATAGCGGGAGGTCGAGGGGATGAGCAGTTCTTC. Translated, it gives CASSLIGTIAGGRGDEQFF.

This chain connects TRBV7-9 to TRBJ2-3; TRBD2 matches 9 bases. Germline trimming cut 4 bases from V and 3 bases from J; bases unmatched to any gene: 8. Germline V gene sequence: CDR1 SEHNR, CDR2 FQNEAQ (reference sequence). This CDR3 is built from 16 residues. The CDR3 region has the DNA TGTGCCAGCAGCTCATTAGCGGGAGCCAAAACAGATACGCAGTATTTT. This codes for CASSSLAGAKTDTQYF.

This sequence joins TRBV3-1 (or the pseudogene TRBV3-2) and TRBJ1-5, with a tentative D call TRBD1 (6 bases). With 3 bases removed from V and 4 bases from J, the gap between germline ends came to 10 bases. Looked up from germline, CDR1 is LGHDT and CDR2 is YNNKEL (reference sequence). The CDR3 consists of 14 residues. For the CDR3, the DNA is TGTGCCAGCAGCCACGGACAGAAAAATCAGCCCCAGCATTTT. Amino acids: CASSHGQKNQPQHF.

As for this clone: Other DNA sequences from this sample encode an identical CDR3 as well. V gene TRBV18 combines with J gene TRBJ1-1, with a weak D call TRBD1 (5 bases). The CDR3 consists of 14 residues. The germline gives CDR1 KGHSH, CDR2 LQKENI. Trimming took off 3 bases at V and 3 bases at J, with 11 bases between the two ends. This CDR3 reads CASSPQGGDTEAFF. The CDR3 nucleotides read TGTGCCAGCTCACCCCAGGGAGGAGACACTGAAGCTTTCTTT.

This rearrangement joins TRBV5-1 to TRBJ2-2, with no clear D. The germline V gene has CDR1 SGHRS and CDR2 YFSETQ. This CDR3 spans 13 amino acids. V lost 1 base, J lost 7 bases, and 8 bases lay in between. The DNA of the CDR3 is TGCGCCAGCAGCTTGATTCGGAGCGGGGAGCTGTTTTTT. Amino acids: CASSLIRSGELFF.

The chain carries TRBV7-8 and TRBJ2-2, with TRBD2 matching over 14 bases. The J segment lost 8 bases and the V segment lost 1 base, leaving 3 bases of the junction unmatched. CDR1 and CDR2 from the germline V gene are SGHVS and FQNEAQ. The CDR3 is 16 residues long. CDR3: CASSLGLAGGSGELFF. The DNA for the CDR3 is TGTGCCAGCAGCTTAGGACTAGCGGGAGGGAGTGGGGAGCTGTTTTTT.